This passage covers 13 T cell receptor beta chains from one sample sequenced in a study of breast tumors, draining lymph nodes, adjacent tissues. TCRdb used MiXCR to reprocess the multiplex PCR reads, holding one entry per CDR3 protein. The data show approximately 130,000 distinct CDR3 sequences, about a fifth seen once. Axillary draining lymph nodes of breast cancer patients supplied the node samples. Sequencing was carried out using axillary lymph node tissue. Receptors originate from a female donor with breast cancer. Some clones in this sample may be carry-over from other donors' samples.

Points on this clonotype: Given a much more abundant clone one base away, this may be a read error. The genes are TRBV5-1 and TRBJ1-4, with 7 nucleotides matching TRBD1. This CDR3 has 15 residues. Germline V CDR1 and CDR2: SGHRS, YFSETQ. CDR3 sequence reads: CANSQGTANNEKLFF. The CDR3 nucleotides read TGCGCCAACAGCCAAGGGACAGCAAATAATGAAAAACTGTTTTTT.

The V gene is TRBV5-8, the J gene TRBJ2-1; 7 bases match TRBD2. Germline V gives CDR1 SGHTS, CDR2 YDEGEE. Losses at the gene ends were 5 bases for V and 5 bases for J; bases not matched to a gene: 7. The CDR3 covers 14 residues. The chain's CDR3 is CASRVLAVNNEQFF. The CDR3 DNA reads TGTGCCAGCAGGGTTCTAGCGGTGAACAATGAGCAGTTCTTC.

This clonotype came up many times. This chain connects TRBV6-2 or TRBV6-3 to TRBJ2-6; D unresolved. CDR3 size: 13 residues. Trimming left V 11 bases short and J 0 bases short, with 8 bases between. Germline V lookup: CDR1 MNHEY, CDR2 SVGEGT. The DNA for the CDR3 is TGTGCCGGAAAGCTCTCTGGGGCCAACGTCCTGACTTTC. This codes for CAGKLSGANVLTF.

This clonotype was recorded many times. The CDR3 here is CATSGGTGGRETQYF. The CDR3 region has the DNA TGTGCCACCAGTGGGGGGACAGGGGGCCGGGAGACCCAGTACTTC. The chain carries TRBV24-1 and TRBJ2-5; 12 nucleotides line up with TRBD1. V lost 5 bases to trimming and J lost 5 bases; unmatched junction nucleotides: 5. Germline V CDR1 and CDR2: KGHDR, SFDVKD. The CDR3 has 15 residues.

The DNA of the CDR3 is TGTGCCAGCAGCTCACCGACTGGACTAGCGGGAGGCACCGGGGAGCTGTTTTTT. Its translation: CASSSPTGLAGGTGELFF. The chain links TRBV11-2 to TRBJ2-2, with TRBD2 matching 14 bases. The V and J ends lost 4 bases and 4 bases, in that order; junction bases with no gene match: 8. Germline V gene sequence: CDR1 SGHAT, CDR2 FQNNGV. The CDR3 length is 18 residues.

Regarding this clonotype: It may be a read error: a sequence one base away is much more abundant. The chain links TRBV14 to TRBJ2-3; D is unclear. The CDR3 contains 14 residues. Germline CDR1 SGHDN, CDR2 FVKESK. The DNA of the CDR3 is TGTGCCAGCAGCCAAGTAGTCAGCACAGATACGCGGTATTTT. Protein: CASSQVVSTDTRYF.

This clonotype was observed many times. The chain combines TRBV5-1 with TRBJ2-5, with D hard to call. CDR3 length: 13 amino acids. Per germline, CDR1 SGHRS and CDR2 YFSETQ. V was shortened by 2 bases and J by 1 base, with 6 bases between the two germline ends. The CDR3: CASSFGPQETQYF. CDR3 DNA: TGCGCCAGCAGCTTCGGACCCCAAGAGACCCAGTACTTC.

At least ten counts were recorded for this clonotype. The V and J genes are TRBV19 and TRBJ2-3, with TRBD2 matching 7 bases. V shed 1 base, J shed 3 bases, and the junction held 4 bases outside the gene matches. The CDR3 totals 15 residues. The germline CDR1 and CDR2 sequences are LNHDA and SQIVND (reference sequence). This chain's CDR3 is CASSIAAGDTDTQYF. For the CDR3, the DNA is TGTGCCAGTAGTATAGCGGCGGGAGATACAGATACGCAGTATTTT.

This clonotype came up many times. The J gene is TRBJ2-3, the V gene TRBV20-1; 8 nucleotides agree with TRBD1. The CDR3 is 14 amino acids. Unmatched junction bases numbered 8, after V lost 4 bases and J lost 5 bases. CDR1 is DFQATT, CDR2 SNEGSKA, per germline (reference sequence). CDR3 sequence reads: CSATARGPLDTQYF. Here the CDR3 DNA reads TGCAGTGCTACCGCCAGGGGGCCTTTAGATACGCAGTATTTT.

This clonotype came up many times. The chain combines TRBV7-3 with TRBJ2-2; the match to TRBD2 covers 8 bases. CDR3 length: 15 amino acids. CDR1 and CDR2 (germline): SGHTA, FQGTGA. The ends lost 2 bases at V and 7 bases at J; junction bases unmatched: 6. The CDR3 protein is CASSLPAGGIGELFF. CDR3 DNA: TGTGCCAGCAGCTTACCGGCGGGAGGTATCGGGGAGCTGTTTTTT.

This clonotype was observed at least ten times. The gene calls are TRBV5-1 and TRBJ2-7; 13 bases agree with TRBD2. J lost 4 bases, V lost 0 bases, and 19 bases had no gene match. Per germline, CDR1 SGHRS and CDR2 YFSETQ. The CDR3 is 21 amino acids. CDR3 region: CASSLADYPGTSGRAHYEQYF. The DNA of the CDR3 is TGCGCCAGCAGCTTGGCGGACTACCCTGGAACTAGCGGGAGGGCTCATTACGAGCAGTACTTC.

In its sample, this clonotype was seen a few times. The chain couples TRBV12-3 or TRBV12-4 to TRBJ1-5; D gene uncertain. V lost 1 base and J lost 4, with 8 bases in between. The CDR3 consists of 14 residues. The CDR3 DNA follows: TGTGCCAGCAGTTTAGGAACAGCGAATCAGCCCCAGCATTTT. This encodes CASSLGTANQPQHF.

Concerning this clonotype: A much bigger clone sits one base away, suggesting this may be a read error. This chain joins TRBV19 and TRBJ2-5, with 7 positions matching TRBD1. The CDR3 contains 14 residues. Germline values: CDR1 LNHDA, CDR2 SQIVND (reference sequence). The V segment lost 6 bases and the J segment 7 bases; nucleotides outside the gene matches: 11. The CDR3 DNA sequence: TGTGCCAGTAGACCCGACAGGGCCAGGGGGACCCAGTACTTC. This encodes CASRPDRARGTQYF.